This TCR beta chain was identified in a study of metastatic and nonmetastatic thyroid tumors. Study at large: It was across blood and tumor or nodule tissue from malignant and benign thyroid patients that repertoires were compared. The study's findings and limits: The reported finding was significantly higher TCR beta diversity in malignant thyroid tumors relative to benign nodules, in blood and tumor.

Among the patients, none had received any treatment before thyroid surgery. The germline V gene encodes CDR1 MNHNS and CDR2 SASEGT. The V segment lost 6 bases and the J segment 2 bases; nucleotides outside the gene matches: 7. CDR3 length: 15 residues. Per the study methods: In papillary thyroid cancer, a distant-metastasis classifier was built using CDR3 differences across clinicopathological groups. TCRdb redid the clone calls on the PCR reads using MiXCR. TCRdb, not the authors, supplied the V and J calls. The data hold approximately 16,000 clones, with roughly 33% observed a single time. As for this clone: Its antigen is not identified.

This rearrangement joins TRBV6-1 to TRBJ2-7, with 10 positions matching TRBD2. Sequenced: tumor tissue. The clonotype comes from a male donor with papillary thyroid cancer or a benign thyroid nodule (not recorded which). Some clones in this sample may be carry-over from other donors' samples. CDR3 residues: CASSYLAGAPYEQYF. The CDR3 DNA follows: TGTGCCAGCAGCTACCTAGCGGGGGCTCCCTACGAGCAGTACTTC.